What follows are 9 T cell receptor beta chains derived from one specimen sequenced in a study of shared T cell receptors in the human thymus. Some clones are missing from TCRdb's copy, which holds only in-frame ones; the method was immunoSEQ multiplex PCR. Found here are about 730,000 clones, 80% to 90% of them singletons; the top ten hold around 0.0094%. Another study also made use of these data, one on human thymus T cells.

The sequenced sample consisted of thymocytes. The receptors here all came from a girl under two years old with a congenital heart defect.

V usage is TRBV18 and J usage is TRBJ1-2, with D uncertain. Germline V gene data show CDR1 as KGHSH and CDR2 as LQKENI. V dropped 2 bases and J dropped 1 base, with 14 bases sitting between them. This CDR3 has 16 amino acids. CDR3 DNA sequence: TGTGCCAGCTCACCAATCGGGGAAGACCGTAACTATGGCTACACCTTC. Protein: CASSPIGEDRNYGYTF.

V and J are TRBV9 and TRBJ2-1; 11 positions match TRBD2. J gave up 7 bases and V 1 base, and 19 bases lay outside the gene matches. The CDR3 loop spans 20 amino acids. The V gene's germline CDR1 is SGDLS and CDR2 YYNGEE. The CDR3 DNA reads as TGTGCCAGCAGCGTAAGCCCCCGATTTTCGGTAGCGGGGGGGCGGAATGAGCAGTTCTTC. Translated: CASSVSPRFSVAGGRNEQFF.

The chain links TRBV28 to TRBJ2-2; D remains ambiguous. The V end lost 2 bases, the J end lost 1 base, and 8 bases lay between the germline ends. CDR1 and CDR2 (germline): MDHEN, SYDVKM. CDR3 size: 15 residues. Written as DNA, the CDR3 is TGTGCCAGCAGTTTAAATCACAAGAACACCGGGGAGCTGTTTTTT. Translating gives CASSLNHKNTGELFF.

This clone was found once. V gene TRBV15 combines with J gene TRBJ1-1, with D unclear. CDR3 length: 11 residues. Per germline, CDR1 LNHNV and CDR2 YYDKDF (reference sequence). V was cut by 8 bases and J by 1 base, with 5 bases left in between. CDR3 sequence reads: CATVRNTEAFF. DNA for the CDR3: TGTGCCACCGTGCGGAACACTGAAGCTTTCTTT.

This clone was counted a few times. The chain is built from TRBV29-1 and TRBJ1-1, with TRBD1 matching over 7 bases. Germline CDR1 and CDR2: SQVTM and ANQGSEA. V lost 8 bases to trimming and J lost 2 bases; unmatched junction nucleotides: 5. This CDR3 comprises 12 residues. CDR3 bases: TGCAGCCTGGGACAGCCAAACACTGAAGCTTTCTTT. As protein: CSLGQPNTEAFF.

This clone was detected only once. The rearrangement links TRBV4-2 to TRBJ2-7, with 11 nucleotides matching TRBD2. Germline-derived CDR1 and CDR2 are LGHNA and YNFKEQ. The CDR3 runs 15 residues. Trimming took 4 bases from V and 7 from J; bases not matched to a gene: 9. As DNA, the CDR3 is TGTGCCAGCAGCCTCACTAGCGGGGGAAATCGAGAGCAGTACTTC. It encodes CASSLTSGGNREQYF.

This clone is a singleton in its sample. V usage is TRBV6-5 and J usage is TRBJ2-7; perhaps TRBD1 as D (5 bases). This CDR3 is 13 amino acids long. Germline CDR1 MNHEY, CDR2 SVGAGI. V lost 8 bases and J lost 1, with 12 bases in between. Here the CDR3 reads CASVRRGSYEQYF. Written as DNA, the CDR3 is TGTGCCAGCGTTCGAAGGGGATCCTACGAGCAGTACTTC.

This chain links TRBV12-2 with TRBJ2-5; the table's TRBD2 call for D was not verified on the DNA. TRBV12-2 is termed a pseudogene. The CDR3 spans 16 residues. CDR3 amino acids: CASRGLLRGNKETQYF. Here the CDR3 DNA reads TGTGCAAGTCGAGGCCTACTGCGGGGGAACAAAGAGACCCAGTACTTC.

This clone has a single count. The V and J genes are TRBV4-1 and TRBJ2-1; 9 positions agree with TRBD2. This CDR3 region has 17 residues. CDR1 MGHRA and CDR2 YSYEKL come from the germline V gene. Trimming at V came to 0 bases and at J to 4 bases, leaving 7 bases not matched to a gene. For the CDR3, the DNA is TGCGCCAGCAGCCAAGACGGGGGGACTAGCAATTACAATGAGCAGTTCTTC. Encoded protein: CASSQDGGTSNYNEQFF.